The sequence of this TCR beta chain was determined in a study of identical twins. Study conclusions and caveats: Models underestimated TCR alpha sharing (out-of-frame) in monozygotic twins. Donors were not followed over many years; analysis was cross-sectional.

This CDR3 is 13 amino acids long. The germline V and J ends were trimmed by 2 bases and 3 bases, with 8 bases remaining between them. Germline assignment: CDR1 SGHAT and CDR2 FQNNGV. Note on this clonotype: The target antigen is unknown.

Donors uniformly comprised healthy Caucasians. TCRdb recomputed calls from the 5' RACE reads with MiXCR, one row per CDR3 protein. The table lists some 210,000 distinct CDR3 sequences, more than 15% of them singletons. The same data also went into a second study, on T cells expressing NK-cell markers. From that report: Dominance of the CD3+CD56-NKG2C+ fraction by these clonotypes also held in four donors.

This sequence originates from a woman younger than 30 in good health. V gene TRBV11-2 combines with J gene TRBJ2-7; D gene unclear. The sample was CD8+ T cells sorted from blood. CDR3 in amino acids: CASSLSQGYEQYF. In DNA form, the CDR3 reads TGTGCCAGCAGCTTAAGTCAAGGCTACGAGCAGTACTTC. The whole variable domain, remainder taken from reference TRBV11-2 and TRBJ2-7, is EAGVAQSPRYKIIEKRQSVAFWCNPISGHATLYWYQQILGQGPKLLIQFQNNGVVDDSQLPKDRFSAERLKGVDSTLKIQPAKLEDSAVYLCASSLSQGYEQYFGPGTRLTVT.